What follows are 22 T cell receptor beta chains derived from one specimen sequenced in a study of cytomegalovirus exposure and HLA in healthy donors. 13 Jbeta primers and 60 Vbeta primers were used for the PCR. TCRdb keeps only in-frame clones here, not all; method: immunoSEQ multiplex PCR. The table shows about 180,000 clones, with 60% to 85% occurring only once. The sequencing sample was made of PBMCs. The source of these receptors is a male donor in good health and CMV-seronegative.

This rearrangement joins TRBV20-1 to TRBJ2-1; TRBD2 is a possible D gene (5 bases). Trimming removed 6 bases at V and 10 bases at J, with 13 bases between. In germline, CDR1 is DFQATT, CDR2 SNEGSKA (reference sequence). The CDR3 spans 11 residues. CDR3 DNA sequence: TGCAGTGCCCCGGACCCGGGAGAGCAGTTCTTC. As protein: CSAPDPGEQFF.

The chain employs TRBV6-5 and TRBJ1-1, with 7 bases matching TRBD1. The CDR3 sequence is 14 residues long. Trimming took 7 bases from V and 5 from J; bases not matched to a gene: 10. Germline CDR1 is MNHEY and CDR2 is SVGAGI. This CDR3 reads CASTDLTGYTEAFF. The CDR3 DNA follows: TGTGCCAGCACCGACTTGACAGGGTATACTGAAGCTTTCTTT.

V gene TRBV9 combines with J gene TRBJ2-7, with D perhaps matching TRBD1 (6 bases). Germline values: CDR1 SGDLS, CDR2 YYNGEE. V was shortened by 0 bases and J by 2 bases, with 12 bases between the two germline ends. The CDR3 is 15 amino acids. Here the CDR3 DNA reads TGTGCCAGCAGCGTAGGTAACAGGGCGACCTACGAGCAGTACTTC. It specifies CASSVGNRATYEQYF.

CDR3 nucleotides: TGTGCCAGCAGTGAAGGGGGGACAGGCGCAGCTTATCAGCCCCAGCATTTT. Translation: CASSEGGTGAAYQPQHF. V gene TRBV6-1 combines with J gene TRBJ1-5, with TRBD1 identical over 8 bases. CDR3 size: 17 residues. V trimming: 1 base; J trimming: 5 bases; junction bases outside the gene matches: 10. Germline CDR1 is MNHNS and CDR2 is SASEGT.

V gene TRBV2 combines with J gene TRBJ2-3; 10 bases are shared with TRBD2. CDR3 size: 14 residues. Germline assignment: CDR1 SNHLY and CDR2 FYNNEI. Unmatched junction bases numbered 5, after V lost 6 bases and J lost 5 bases. In nucleotides, the CDR3 is TGTGCCAGCAGGAGCGGGGGGGCCGAAGATACGCAGTATTTT. It yields the protein CASRSGGAEDTQYF. Filled out from reference TRBV2 and TRBJ2-3, the complete variable domain reads EPEVTQTPSHQVTQMGQEVILRCVPISNHLYFYWYRQILGQKVEFLVSFYNNEISEKSEIFDDQFSVERPDGSNFTLKIRSTKLEDSAMYFCASRSGGAEDTQYFGPGTRLTVL.

The sample holds a few counts of this clone. This rearrangement joins TRBV27 to TRBJ1-5; no clear D. Germline CDR1 reads MNHEY; CDR2 reads SMNVEV (reference sequence). V was cut by 2 bases and J by 3 bases, with 11 bases left in between. The length of the CDR3 is 15 residues. CDR3 nucleotides: TGTGCCAGCAGTTTACGCCCCGCTATCAATCAGCCCCAGCATTTT. Protein: CASSLRPAINQPQHF.

The V and J genes are TRBV9 and TRBJ2-7; 10 bases are a match to TRBD2. With 0 bases clipped from V and 6 bases from J, the junction kept 3 bases outside the gene matches. Germline loops: CDR1 SGDLS, CDR2 YYNGEE. The CDR3 spans 14 residues. The CDR3 coding sequence is TGTGCCAGCAGCGTAGGGACTAGCGGCATCGAGCAGTACTTC. It codes for CASSVGTSGIEQYF.

This chain links TRBV2 with TRBJ2-3, with 8 bases aligning to TRBD2. CDR1 is SNHLY, CDR2 FYNNEI, per germline. V gave up 5 bases and J gave up 3 bases; unmatched junction bases: 7. CDR3 length: 15 residues. CDR3 nucleotides: TGTGCCAGCAGTCGATACGGGGGGGCGACAGATACGCAGTATTTT. Its protein is CASSRYGGATDTQYF.

The chain has TRBV7-8 and TRBJ2-7; maybe TRBD2 (5 bases). Germline lookup yields CDR1 SGHVS and CDR2 FQNEAQ. The CDR3 length is 16 residues. V lost 5 bases and J 5 bases, leaving 22 bases between the germline ends. The CDR3 here is CASSPPATRLTHEQYF. For the CDR3, the DNA is TGTGCCAGCAGCCCTCCGGCCACTAGATTAACCCACGAGCAGTACTTC.

The V gene is TRBV4-1, the J gene TRBJ1-5, with 10 bases lining up with TRBD1. This CDR3 has 17 residues. Germline V gene data show CDR1 as MGHRA and CDR2 as YSYEKL. Trimming cost V 1 base and J 1 base; bases outside gene matches: 4. The CDR3 protein is CASSQAGTGESNQPQHF. The CDR3 coding sequence is TGCGCCAGCAGCCAAGCCGGGACAGGGGAAAGCAATCAGCCCCAGCATTTT.

This clone was found a few times. This chain connects TRBV28 to TRBJ1-5; D is undetermined. The length of the CDR3 is 15 residues. In germline, CDR1 is MDHEN, CDR2 SYDVKM. The V gene lost 1 base and the J gene lost 3 bases, with 10 bases spanning the gap. The CDR3 reads CASSLSRRDNQPQHF. The CDR3 DNA is TGTGCCAGCAGTTTATCTCGTCGGGACAATCAGCCCCAGCATTTT.

CDR3 nucleotide sequence: TGTGCCAGCAGTTACGCAGAGACAGGGATGGACACTGAAGCTTTCTTT. The encoded protein is CASSYAETGMDTEAFF. The chain employs TRBV6-5 and TRBJ1-1; 7 bases fit TRBD1. Trimming cost V 2 bases and J 3 bases; bases outside gene matches: 9. Germline CDR1 MNHEY, CDR2 SVGAGI. The CDR3 covers 16 residues.

The gene calls are TRBV6-5 and TRBJ1-1, with 11 positions matching TRBD1. The CDR3 extends over 16 amino acids. Germline CDR1 is MNHEY and CDR2 is SVGAGI. The J segment lost 5 bases and the V segment lost 0 bases, leaving 5 bases of the junction unmatched. The CDR3 protein is CASSYSGQGARTEAFF. The CDR3 nucleotides read TGTGCCAGCAGTTACTCCGGACAGGGGGCGCGAACTGAAGCTTTCTTT.

V gene TRBV28 combines with J gene TRBJ1-2, with 10 bases aligning to TRBD1. This CDR3 spans 14 amino acids. Germline V gene lookup returns CDR1 MDHEN and CDR2 SYDVKM. J gave up 8 bases and V 3 bases, and 6 bases lay outside the gene matches. The CDR3 DNA reads TGTGCCAGCAGTTTCTCGACAGGGGGCTGGGGCTACACCTTC. It encodes CASSFSTGGWGYTF.

This clone has more than one count but fewer than ten. This rearrangement joins TRBV2 to TRBJ1-1; 7 bases are a match to TRBD1. CDR1 SNHLY and CDR2 FYNNEI come from the germline V gene. After removal of 9 bases from V and 1 base from J, the junction contained 5 bases not matched to a gene. The CDR3 is 13 residues long. The CDR3 sequence is CASHRGRNTEAFF. The CDR3 bases are TGTGCCAGTCACAGGGGCCGGAACACTGAAGCTTTCTTT.

The chain is built from TRBV5-1 and TRBJ2-7, with 11 bases identical to TRBD1. The CDR3 covers 16 residues. The germline gives CDR1 SGHRS, CDR2 YFSETQ. The V and J ends lost 4 bases and 5 bases, in that order; junction bases with no gene match: 11. This CDR3 is CASSLRPGQGVNEQYF. The DNA of the CDR3 is TGCGCCAGCAGCCTCAGACCGGGACAGGGGGTGAACGAGCAGTACTTC.

This chain links TRBV5-1 with TRBJ2-3; TRBD2 matches at 10 bases. J gave up 4 bases and V 0 bases, and 5 bases lay outside the gene matches. The CDR3 loop spans 16 amino acids. Germline CDR1 is SGHRS and CDR2 is YFSETQ. The CDR3 DNA reads TGCGCCAGCAGCTTGGGGGTAGCGGGAGGCGCAGATACGCAGTATTTT. It translates to CASSLGVAGGADTQYF.

J is TRBJ2-3 and V is TRBV13; no reliable D call. Germline CDR1 reads PRHDT; CDR2 reads FYEKMQ (reference sequence). V lost 5 bases and J 0 bases, leaving 3 bases between the germline ends. The CDR3 totals 12 residues. The CDR3 sequence: CASSLSTDTQYF. CDR3 nucleotides: TGTGCCAGCAGCCTTAGCACAGATACGCAGTATTTT.

The V call is TRBV14, the J call TRBJ2-3, with unresolved D. CDR3 length equals 13 residues. V was clipped by 1 base and J by 6 bases, with 8 bases between them. Germline values: CDR1 SGHDN, CDR2 FVKESK. Here the CDR3 reads CASSQAVWDTQYF. CDR3 DNA: TGTGCCAGCAGCCAAGCGGTTTGGGATACGCAGTATTTT.

The genes are TRBV25-1 and TRBJ2-7; no firm D call. The CDR3 consists of 15 residues. Trimming took 3 bases from V and 3 from J, leaving 15 bases between them. Germline V lookup: CDR1 MGHDK, CDR2 SYGVNS. CDR3 nucleotides: TGTGCCAGCAGTGATGCAGGTTCCCCCTACTACGAGCAGTACTTC. This translates into CASSDAGSPYYEQYF.

J is TRBJ2-5 and V is TRBV6-5, with a possible D match to TRBD2 (6 bases). The end of the DNA aligns better with TRBJ2-7, so the J call may be wrong. CDR1 is MNHEY and CDR2 is SVGAGI in the germline V gene. The length of the CDR3 is 15 residues. CDR3 nucleotides: TGTGCCAGCAGTGCCTCGTTGACTAGTCTCCACGAGCAGTACTTC. Translated: CASSASLTSLHEQYF.

This clone was seen more than once but under ten times. The chain recombines TRBV6-1 with TRBJ2-1, with D unclear. This CDR3 contains 12 residues. CDR1 and CDR2 from the germline V gene are MNHNS and SASEGT. Trimming took off 1 base at V and 14 bases at J, with 12 bases between the two ends. CDR3 residues: CASSEGDSMEFF. CDR3 DNA: TGTGCCAGCAGTGAAGGTGATAGCATGGAGTTCTTC.